These T cell receptor beta chains were read from a single sample in a study of control samples from healthy donors and cancer patients. Measured with immunoSEQ multiplex PCR; TCRdb has only the in-frame clones, and not every one. This sample carries under 70,000 clones, roughly 86% of them seen once, and the ten largest clones take 3.5% to 4.5%. Input material: blood. Receptors originate from a middle-aged man in good health. The CDR3 runs from the conserved cysteine through the conserved F or W. The order of the fields is J gene, V gene, D gene, clone size, CDR3 DNA, CDR3 protein. The D gene is left open where the match is weak. Expanded clones get a size class; other rows say once, few or many, or leave the size out.

j_call: TRBJ1-3
v_call: TRBV28
d_call: -
clone_size: few
cdr3_nt: TGTGCCAGCAGTCCCTCCGCCGGAAACACCATATATTTT
cdr3_aa: CASSPSAGNTIYF

j_call: TRBJ2-1
v_call: TRBV13
d_call: -
clone_size: few
cdr3_nt: TGTGCCAGCTCGAGGGGGCGGGGGAACTACAATGAGCAGTTCTTC
cdr3_aa: CASSRGRGNYNEQFF

j_call: TRBJ1-6
v_call: TRBV7-2
d_call: -
clone_size: -
cdr3_nt: TGTGCCAGCAGCCAGATAGGTGATTATAATTCACCCCTCCACTTT
cdr3_aa: CASSQIGDYNSPLHF

j_call: TRBJ1-3
v_call: TRBV5-1
d_call: -
clone_size: once
cdr3_nt: TGCGCCAGCAGCTTGGACATTGGAAACACCATATATTTT
cdr3_aa: CASSLDIGNTIYF

j_call: TRBJ1-5
v_call: TRBV29-1
d_call: TRBD1
clone_size: -
cdr3_nt: TGCAGCGTTGCTGGTGTGTCAGGGGGCGATCAGCCCCAGCATTTT
cdr3_aa: CSVAGVSGGDQPQHF

j_call: TRBJ1-2
v_call: TRBV28
d_call: TRBD1
clone_size: few
cdr3_nt: TGTGCCAGCAGTGGCCCCTTAGGGACAGGGGGCGATGGCTACACCTTC
cdr3_aa: CASSGPLGTGGDGYTF

j_call: TRBJ2-7
v_call: TRBV28
d_call: -
clone_size: -
cdr3_nt: TGTGCCAGCAGTTTGACTAGGGGTTCCTACGAGCAGTACTTC
cdr3_aa: CASSLTRGSYEQYF

j_call: TRBJ1-5
v_call: TRBV7-9
d_call: -
clone_size: once
cdr3_nt: TGTGCCAGCAGCCGCAAGGGATCTAGCAATCAGCCCCAGCATTTT
cdr3_aa: CASSRKGSSNQPQHF

j_call: TRBJ2-3
v_call: TRBV6-1
d_call: -
clone_size: few
cdr3_nt: TGTGCCAGCAGTGAAGTGGTCTTGAGCACAGATACGCAGTATTTT
cdr3_aa: CASSEVVLSTDTQYF

j_call: TRBJ2-1
v_call: TRBV7-9
d_call: TRBD1
clone_size: -
cdr3_nt: TGTGCCAGCAGCCCCTCATACGGGACAGGCTACAATGAGCAGTTCTTC
cdr3_aa: CASSPSYGTGYNEQFF

j_call: TRBJ2-1
v_call: TRBV6-4
d_call: TRBD1
clone_size: -
cdr3_nt: TGTGCCAGCAGAAGACAGGGTATCGATGAGCAGTTCTTC
cdr3_aa: CASRRQGIDEQFF